The 19 T cell receptor beta chains reported below all come from one sample, sequenced in a study of blood T cell repertoires in COVID-19. Using immunoSEQ multiplex PCR, the repertoire was profiled, and TCRdb retains in-frame clones only, with some absent. The data contain 150,000 to 200,000 clones, about nine tenths of them singletons. Sequenced sample: peripheral blood. The receptors come from a man between 60 and 70 years old with active or convalescent COVID-19.

The chain carries TRBV21-1 and TRBJ1-2; TRBD1 was called by the table and not checked on the DNA. TRBV21-1 is given as a pseudogene. The CDR3 runs to 15 residues. The chain's CDR3 is CASSKDRGLTYGYTF. The CDR3 DNA reads TGTGCCAGCAGCAAAGACAGGGGGTTAACCTATGGCTACACCTTC.

The chain employs TRBV9 and TRBJ2-1; 9 bases line up with TRBD1. The CDR3 is 12 residues long. Germline trimming cut 9 bases from V and 8 bases from J; bases unmatched to any gene: 6. Germline V gene sequence: CDR1 SGDLS, CDR2 YYNGEE. The CDR3 loop reads CATGTGWDEQFF. The DNA for the CDR3 is TGTGCCACCGGGACAGGGTGGGATGAGCAGTTCTTC.

The CDR3 DNA reads as TGTGCCAGCAGTCCCGCGGGGCGATCCTACGAGCAGTACTTC. Translation gives CASSPAGRSYEQYF. The V call is TRBV11-2, the J call TRBJ2-7, with D perhaps matching TRBD2 (6 bases). Per the germline V gene, CDR1 is SGHAT and CDR2 is FQNNGV. There are 14 residues in the CDR3. V gave up 6 bases and J gave up 1 base, with 13 bases separating them.

This sequence joins TRBV9 and TRBJ2-2; unclear D gene. There are 15 residues in the CDR3. Trimming pared 0 bases from V and 4 bases from J, leaving 10 bases between. Germline-derived CDR1 and CDR2 are SGDLS and YYNGEE. CDR3 region: CASSVASQFTGELFF. The CDR3 region has the DNA TGTGCCAGCAGCGTAGCAAGTCAGTTCACCGGGGAGCTGTTTTTT.

The chain employs TRBV27 and TRBJ1-2; 7 bases align to TRBD1. There are 13 residues in the CDR3. With V trimmed by 3 bases and J by 3 bases, 1 base remained unmatched. Germline CDR1 and CDR2: MNHEY and SMNVEV (reference sequence). CDR3 sequence (DNA): TGTGCCAGCAGTTTCGACAGGGACTATGGCTACACCTTC. Its translation: CASSFDRDYGYTF.

The sample holds a few counts of this clone. V is TRBV19 and J is TRBJ1-4; 8 bases match TRBD1. CDR1 is LNHDA, CDR2 SQIVND, per germline (reference sequence). The V and J ends lost 2 bases and 7 bases, in that order; junction bases with no gene match: 9. This CDR3 spans 16 amino acids. CDR3 residues: CASSITGQGLPEKLFF. CDR3 DNA: TGTGCCAGTAGTATAACAGGACAGGGTCTCCCTGAAAAACTGTTTTTT.

V usage is TRBV28 and J usage is TRBJ2-7; 9 bases match TRBD1. The junction had 8 bases not matched to a gene; V was cut back by 10 bases and J by 4 bases. Germline CDR1 is MDHEN and CDR2 is SYDVKM. The length of the CDR3 is 13 residues. The CDR3, as DNA: TGTGCCACCATGGTGGGACAGGGTTACGAGCAGTACTTC. As protein: CATMVGQGYEQYF.

The chain is built from TRBV11-1 and TRBJ1-5; 9 positions match TRBD1. Trimming cost V 5 bases and J 3 bases; bases outside gene matches: 5. The germline gives CDR1 SGHAT, CDR2 FQDESV (reference sequence). CDR3 length: 15 amino acids. The CDR3 sequence is CASSQGTGYNQPQHF. Written as DNA, the CDR3 is TGTGCCAGCAGCCAGGGGACAGGGTACAATCAGCCCCAGCATTTT.

V and J are TRBV2 and TRBJ1-6, with TRBD1 matching 10 bases. Germline V gene sequence: CDR1 SNHLY, CDR2 FYNNEI. The J segment lost 9 bases and the V segment lost 6 bases, leaving 8 bases of the junction unmatched. The CDR3 is 15 residues long. CDR3 region: CASRTGTGVFSPLHF. CDR3 nucleotides: TGTGCCAGCAGGACCGGGACAGGGGTTTTTTCACCCCTCCACTTT.

The V gene is TRBV18, the J gene TRBJ1-1, with a weak D call TRBD1 (5 bases). The CDR3 runs 15 residues. The germline gives CDR1 KGHSH, CDR2 LQKENI. Trimming cost V 0 bases and J 4 bases, with 12 bases left between them. CDR3 nucleotide sequence: TGTGCCAGCTCACCACCGTCTCAGGGAGGCACTGAAGCTTTCTTT. Protein product: CASSPPSQGGTEAFF.

The chain couples TRBV27 to TRBJ1-2; 7 bases map to TRBD1. The J segment lost 1 base and the V segment lost 4 bases, leaving 6 bases of the junction unmatched. The CDR3 totals 15 residues. Looked up from germline, CDR1 is MNHEY and CDR2 is SMNVEV (reference sequence). The CDR3 spells CASSSTTGFNYGYTF. As DNA, the CDR3 is TGTGCCAGCAGTTCCACGACAGGGTTTAACTATGGCTACACCTTC.

The rearrangement links TRBV2 to TRBJ2-1; unclear D gene. Germline V CDR1 and CDR2: SNHLY, FYNNEI. This CDR3 comprises 15 residues. V was trimmed by 1 base and J by 1 base, leaving 8 bases between them. This CDR3 is CASSEGQTSYNEQFF. The CDR3 bases are TGTGCCAGCAGTGAAGGGCAAACGTCCTACAATGAGCAGTTCTTC.

In its sample, this clone was seen a few times. This chain joins TRBV10-2 and TRBJ2-1; D possibly corresponds to TRBD2 (5 bases). V shed 6 bases and J shed 4 bases, with 16 bases lying between them. This CDR3 contains 15 residues. Germline CDR1 is WSHSY and CDR2 is SAAADI. The CDR3 here is CASRPQSGGYNEQFF. The CDR3 DNA is TGCGCCAGCAGGCCCCAGAGCGGAGGATACAATGAGCAGTTCTTC.

This rearrangement joins TRBV5-4 to TRBJ1-1; no clear D gene. The CDR3 has 17 amino acids. CDR1 is SGHNT and CDR2 is YYREEE in the germline V gene (reference sequence). V was trimmed by 2 bases and J by 0 bases, leaving 17 bases between them. CDR3 DNA sequence: TGTGCCAGCAGCTTATTGCTTACGGGAAGAATGAACACTGAAGCTTTCTTT. It translates to CASSLLLTGRMNTEAFF.

The chain combines TRBV12-3 or TRBV12-4 with TRBJ1-1; weak D call: TRBD1 (6 bases). CDR3 length equals 12 residues. Trimming pared 5 bases from V and 4 bases from J, leaving 8 bases between. CDR3 DNA: TGTGCCAGCAGTACAGGGTTCACTGAAGCTTTCTTT. As protein: CASSTGFTEAFF.

The chain couples TRBV2 to TRBJ2-3, with a weak D call TRBD2 (6 bases). CDR3 length equals 15 residues. CDR1 is SNHLY, CDR2 FYNNEI, per germline. Trimming took 2 bases from V and 1 from J, leaving 10 bases between them. The CDR3 DNA follows: TGTGCCAGCAGTGAATTCGGCGGGGGCACAGATACGCAGTATTTT. Its protein product is CASSEFGGGTDTQYF.

The sample holds one count of this clone. The V call is TRBV5-5, the J call TRBJ1-5; 9 positions agree with TRBD1. Germline CDR1 SGHKS, CDR2 YYEKEE (reference sequence). The CDR3 covers 16 residues. V was clipped by 4 bases and J by 1 base; unmatched bases: 6. The CDR3 region has the DNA TGTGCCAGCAGCCCGGGACAGGGTAGGAGCAATCAGCCCCAGCATTTT. Translating it yields CASSPGQGRSNQPQHF.

This clone was counted a single time. The J gene is TRBJ2-1, the V gene TRBV5-1; D might be TRBD1 (6 bases). Germline CDR1 is SGHRS and CDR2 is YFSETQ. Trimming cost V 4 bases and J 0 bases, with 11 bases left between them. This CDR3 region has 15 residues. The CDR3 coding sequence is TGCGCCAGCAGCCAGCTAGGGGGCTCCTACAATGAGCAGTTCTTC. Translating gives CASSQLGGSYNEQFF.

This clone was seen only once. The chain couples TRBV18 to TRBJ1-6; 8 bases align to TRBD1. Germline-derived CDR1 and CDR2 are KGHSH and LQKENI. Losses at the gene ends were 6 bases for V and 10 bases for J; bases not matched to a gene: 11. The CDR3 loop spans 15 amino acids. CDR3 coding DNA: TGTGCCAGCTCCGCATCCGGGACAGGAGTGTCACCCCTCCACTTT. Translation gives CASSASGTGVSPLHF.